This T cell receptor beta chain stems from a study of T cell changes during pregnancy in multiple sclerosis. About this clone itself: This sample also contains other DNA sequences that code for the same CDR3.

CDR3 length equals 14 residues. V lost 5 bases to trimming and J lost 0 bases; unmatched junction nucleotides: 4. Per germline, CDR1 LNHDA and CDR2 SQIVND (reference sequence). Produced via immunoSEQ multiplex PCR; TCRdb's table is partial and in-frame only. The table has 64,000 or so clones, 92% seen once. The chain recombines TRBV19 with TRBJ2-7; 7 nucleotides match TRBD2. This sequence was found in a female donor with multiple sclerosis, enrolled in a pregnancy study. This specimen was peripheral blood, taken in the first trimester of pregnancy. The CDR3 DNA reads TGTGCCAGTAGTCTGGCGGGGGACTCCTACGAGCAGTACTTC. Its protein is CASSLAGDSYEQYF.